This T cell receptor (beta chain) was captured by sequencing in a study of neurological immune-mediated disorders. The sorted libraries took about a million CD4+ or CD8+ T cells. The authors produced cDNA by 5'RACE using 10-nucleotide random UMIs. TCRdb processed the 5' RACE reads anew with MiXCR; each CDR3 protein has one entry. In the table there are several thousand distinct CDR3 sequences, about 22% of which are singletons. This clonotype is termed medium-sized. Antigen unknown. This CDR3 has 14 amino acids. Germline CDR1 reads SQVTM; CDR2 reads ANQGSEA. V dropped 4 bases and J dropped 3 bases, with 15 bases sitting between them. Overall study findings and caveats: The expanded clones of different subjects shared no CDR3 amino acid sequences (suggesting private repertoires in all groups). Multiple sclerosis was found to have the least TCR clonal expansion, below healthy controls, and HTLV-1-associated myelopathy the most.

The TCR sequence derives from a woman aged 55-69 years with HTLV-1-associated myelopathy (HAM/TSP). The material sequenced was CD8+ T cells from blood. The chain employs TRBV29-1 and TRBJ1-2, with D hard to call. DNA of the CDR3: TGCAGCGTTGTAGCTAAAGGACGGGACTATGGCTACACCTTC. As protein: CSVVAKGRDYGYTF.